This section outlines one TCR beta chain sequence together with its context. The antigen is not known. Those who donated were healthy bone marrow donors. This sample is drawn from a study of cytomegalovirus exposure and HLA in healthy donors. Background on the study: There were about 85 million unique TCRs (from HLA-typed donors) in an early data release. Study results and caveats: It is likely that the observed cluster of highly shared sequence variants was a sequencing artifact. Reportedly, TCR beta sequences accurately predicted HLA-A and HLA-B alleles in most subjects.

Primers for the PCR totalled 60 Vbeta and 13 Jbeta. TCRdb's copy holds only in-frame clones and misses some; the assay was immunoSEQ multiplex PCR. The sample contains about 190,000 clones, about 89% of which appear only once. V was clipped by 2 bases and J by 7 bases, with 15 bases between them. The germline gives CDR1 MDHEN, CDR2 SYDVKM. This CDR3 is 16 amino acids long. This TCR was sampled from a man aged 25-45 years in good health and CMV-seronegative. This chain links TRBV28 with TRBJ1-6, with a tentative D call TRBD1 (6 bases). The sequenced sample was PBMCs. The CDR3 reads CASSLVRTALNSPLHF. CDR3 DNA: TGTGCCAGCAGTTTAGTAAGGACAGCGCTAAATTCACCCCTCCACTTT.